This T cell receptor (beta chain) was identified in a study of neoadjuvant anti-PD-1 for oral cavity cancer. Study context: Patients without progression got a fourth dose around day 43.

These newly diagnosed stage II-IVA oral cavity squamous cell carcinoma patients had no prior systemic or radiation treatment. Survey sequencing of tumors mostly used roughly 4.8 ug DNA, two replicates. Measured with immunoSEQ multiplex PCR; TCRdb has only the in-frame clones, and not every one. Of some 7,100 clones detected, over 50% appear once; the ten largest clones hold 5.5% to 7%. The V and J ends lost 0 bases and 3 bases, in that order; junction bases with no gene match: 4. Germline V gives CDR1 SGDLS, CDR2 YYNGEE. This CDR3 is 15 amino acids long. The chain has TRBV9 and TRBJ2-7; 9 bases line up with TRBD1. The sample in question was tumor tissue, obtained before nivolumab (anti-PD-1) treatment. This TCR was recovered from a person aged 40 to 85 with oral cavity squamous cell carcinoma. The CDR3 bases are TGTGCCAGCAGCGTAGGAGGGACAGGGTTCTACGAGCAGTACTTC. It specifies CASSVGGTGFYEQYF.